The 5 T cell receptor beta chains in this list originate from one sample, sequenced in a study of cytomegalovirus exposure and HLA in healthy donors. PCR amplification relied on 60 Vbeta primers (plus 13 Jbeta primers). Profiled with immunoSEQ multiplex PCR; TCRdb holds only in-frame clones, not every one. There are about 140,000 clones in the sample; 70% to 85% occur only once, and 1.4% to 1.5% lies in the top ten. Source material: PBMCs. The receptors shown here come from a man younger than 40 in good health and CMV-seropositive.

The genes are TRBV7-3 and TRBJ2-1, with TRBD2 matching 14 bases. Losses at the gene ends were 5 bases for V and 8 bases for J; bases not matched to a gene: 14. The CDR3 totals 18 residues. Germline V gene lookup returns CDR1 SGHTA and CDR2 FQGTGA. CDR3 in amino acids: CASSPKLTSGGVRDEQFF. CDR3 in DNA: TGTGCCAGCAGCCCAAAGTTGACTAGCGGGGGGGTACGGGATGAGCAGTTCTTC.

V and J are TRBV7-2 and TRBJ2-7; TRBD2 matches at 10 bases. Germline CDR1 is SGHTA and CDR2 is FQGNSA. Germline trimming cut 4 bases from V and 3 bases from J; bases unmatched to any gene: 9. The length of the CDR3 is 16 residues. CDR3 region: CASSSHSSGRIYEQYF. The CDR3 nucleotides read TGTGCCAGCAGCTCCCACTCTAGCGGGAGAATCTACGAGCAGTACTTC.

The sample holds one count of this clone. The J gene is TRBJ1-1, the V gene TRBV19; TRBD1 might be the D (6 bases). Per germline, CDR1 LNHDA and CDR2 SQIVND (reference sequence). This CDR3 contains 14 residues. V dropped 3 bases and J dropped 5 bases, with 13 bases sitting between them. The CDR3 here is CASSIIQGGTEAFF. The CDR3 DNA reads as TGTGCCAGTAGTATTATACAGGGAGGGACTGAAGCTTTCTTT.

The rearrangement links TRBV5-1 to TRBJ1-4; no definite D call. Germline CDR1 SGHRS, CDR2 YFSETQ. Between the trimmed V and J ends, which lost 0 bases and 4 bases, there was a span of 25 bases. This CDR3 region has 20 residues. The CDR3 nucleotides are TGCGCCAGCAGCTTGGGCCTCTTGGAGGGCACGACTCCTCTTAATGAAAAACTGTTTTTT. Its translation is CASSLGLLEGTTPLNEKLFF.

The V call is TRBV7-6, the J call TRBJ2-2; 9 bases are shared with TRBD1. Germline CDR1 reads SGHVS; CDR2 reads FNYEAQ. CDR3 length: 14 amino acids. The trim removed 7 bases at V and 7 bases at J, leaving 7 bases unmatched. The CDR3 is CASTLTGGGGELFF. In nucleotides, the CDR3 is TGTGCCAGCACCCTGACAGGGGGAGGCGGGGAGCTGTTTTTT.